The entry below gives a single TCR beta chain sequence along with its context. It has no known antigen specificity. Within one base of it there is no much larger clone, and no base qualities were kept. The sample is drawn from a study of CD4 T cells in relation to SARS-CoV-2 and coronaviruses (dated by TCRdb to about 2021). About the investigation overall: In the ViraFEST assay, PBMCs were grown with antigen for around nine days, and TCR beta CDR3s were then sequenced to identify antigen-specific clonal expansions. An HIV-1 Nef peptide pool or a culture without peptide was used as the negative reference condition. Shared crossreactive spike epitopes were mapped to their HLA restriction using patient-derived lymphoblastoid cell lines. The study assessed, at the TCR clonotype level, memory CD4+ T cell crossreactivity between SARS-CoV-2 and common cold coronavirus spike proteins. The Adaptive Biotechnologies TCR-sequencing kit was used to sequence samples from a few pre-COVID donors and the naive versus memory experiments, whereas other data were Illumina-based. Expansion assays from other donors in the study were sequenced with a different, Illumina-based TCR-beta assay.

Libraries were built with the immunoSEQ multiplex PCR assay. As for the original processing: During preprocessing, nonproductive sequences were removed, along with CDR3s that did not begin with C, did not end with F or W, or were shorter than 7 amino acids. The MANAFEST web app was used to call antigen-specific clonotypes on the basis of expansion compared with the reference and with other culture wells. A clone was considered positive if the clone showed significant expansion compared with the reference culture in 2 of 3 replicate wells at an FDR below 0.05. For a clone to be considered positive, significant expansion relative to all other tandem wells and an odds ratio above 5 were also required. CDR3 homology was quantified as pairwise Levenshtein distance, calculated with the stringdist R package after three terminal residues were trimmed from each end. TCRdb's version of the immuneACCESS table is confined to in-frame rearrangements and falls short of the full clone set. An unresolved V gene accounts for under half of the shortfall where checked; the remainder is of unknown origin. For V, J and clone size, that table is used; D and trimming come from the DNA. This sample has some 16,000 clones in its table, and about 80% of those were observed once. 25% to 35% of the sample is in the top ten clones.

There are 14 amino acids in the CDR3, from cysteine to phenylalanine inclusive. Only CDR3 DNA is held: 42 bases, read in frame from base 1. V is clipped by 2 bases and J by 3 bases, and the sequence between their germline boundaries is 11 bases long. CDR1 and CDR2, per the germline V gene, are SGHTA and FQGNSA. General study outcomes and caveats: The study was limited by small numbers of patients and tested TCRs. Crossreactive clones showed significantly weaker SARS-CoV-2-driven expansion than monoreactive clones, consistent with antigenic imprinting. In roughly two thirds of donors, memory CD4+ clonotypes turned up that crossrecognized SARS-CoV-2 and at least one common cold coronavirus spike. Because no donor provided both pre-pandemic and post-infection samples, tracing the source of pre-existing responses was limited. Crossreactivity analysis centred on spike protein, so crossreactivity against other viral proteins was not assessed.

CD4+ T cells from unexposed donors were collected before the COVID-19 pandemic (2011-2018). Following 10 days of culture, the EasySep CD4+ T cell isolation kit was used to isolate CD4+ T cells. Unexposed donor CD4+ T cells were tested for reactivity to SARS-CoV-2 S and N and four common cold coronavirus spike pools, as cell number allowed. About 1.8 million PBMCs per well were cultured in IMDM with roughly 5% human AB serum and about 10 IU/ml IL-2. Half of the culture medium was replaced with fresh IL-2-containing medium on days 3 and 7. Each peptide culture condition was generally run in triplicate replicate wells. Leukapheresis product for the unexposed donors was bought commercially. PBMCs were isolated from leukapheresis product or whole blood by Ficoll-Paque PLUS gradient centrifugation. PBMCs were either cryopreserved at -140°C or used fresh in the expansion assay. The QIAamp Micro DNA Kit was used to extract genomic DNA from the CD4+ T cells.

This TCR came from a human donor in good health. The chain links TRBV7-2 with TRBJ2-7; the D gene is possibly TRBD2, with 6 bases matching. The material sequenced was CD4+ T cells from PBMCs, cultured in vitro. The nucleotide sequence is TGTGCCAGCAGCTTACCCGGGGGTAGCTACGAGCAGTACTTC. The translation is CASSLPGGSYEQYF. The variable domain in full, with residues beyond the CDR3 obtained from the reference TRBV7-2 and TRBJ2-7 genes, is GAGVSQSPSNKVTEKGKDVELRCDPISGHTALYWYRQSLGQGLEFLIYFQGNSAPDKSGLPSDRFSAERTGGSVSTLTIQRTQQEDSAVYLCASSLPGGSYEQYFGPGTRLTVT.